The TCR beta chain under discussion was sequenced for a study of blood T cell repertoires in COVID-19. This table comes from immunoSEQ multiplex PCR, and its TCRdb copy is limited to in-frame clones, with some not included. This sample has approximately 350,000 clones, with approximately 86% found just once. Trimming at V came to 3 bases and at J to 1 base, leaving 4 bases not matched to a gene. The CDR3 covers 15 residues. In germline, CDR1 is SGHTA, CDR2 FQGTGA. The chain combines TRBV7-3 with TRBJ2-5; 8 bases line up with TRBD1. This clonotype was obtained from a woman in her sixties with COVID-19, enrolled during active disease. Sequencing was carried out using peripheral blood. CDR3 nucleotides: TGTGCCAGCAGCTTCCAGGGGGCTAGCCAAGAGACCCAGTACTTC. Translating gives CASSFQGASQETQYF.